This T cell receptor (beta chain) was found in a study of Ad26.COV2.S vaccination and SARS-CoV-2 variants. Study context: Participants got Ad26.COV2.S intramuscularly, once or twice 56 days apart.

V was pared by 3 bases and J by 1 base, with 7 bases between. CDR1 and CDR2 from the germline V gene are SGHRS and YFSETQ. This CDR3 is 13 amino acids long. Whole-study findings and limits: With respect to non-spike TCR breadth, vaccine and placebo recipients were similar. Substantial breadth was reportedly displayed by spike-specific CD8+ and CD4+ T cell responses after vaccination.

In the case of this clone: As yet, its antigen is unknown.

Generated by immunoSEQ multiplex PCR, the TCRdb table keeps only in-frame clones and is missing some. The profile shows approximately 350,000 clones, about four fifths of them singletons. Documented treatment: some 19 received Ad26.COV2.S at low or high dose, single or two shots; about 5 received placebo; per-sample allocation not given. Samples analyzed were those drawn on day 63 after the first vaccine or placebo injection. The V gene is TRBV5-1, the J gene TRBJ1-1; no definite D call. This TCR was sampled from a person between 18 and 59 years old who received the Ad26.COV2.S COVID-19 vaccine or a placebo. The sample in question was peripheral blood, obtained in a trial of Ad26.COV2.S vaccine versus placebo. The CDR3: CASSSLGNTEAFF. CDR3 nucleotides: TGCGCCAGCAGCTCCCTGGGGAACACTGAAGCTTTCTTT.